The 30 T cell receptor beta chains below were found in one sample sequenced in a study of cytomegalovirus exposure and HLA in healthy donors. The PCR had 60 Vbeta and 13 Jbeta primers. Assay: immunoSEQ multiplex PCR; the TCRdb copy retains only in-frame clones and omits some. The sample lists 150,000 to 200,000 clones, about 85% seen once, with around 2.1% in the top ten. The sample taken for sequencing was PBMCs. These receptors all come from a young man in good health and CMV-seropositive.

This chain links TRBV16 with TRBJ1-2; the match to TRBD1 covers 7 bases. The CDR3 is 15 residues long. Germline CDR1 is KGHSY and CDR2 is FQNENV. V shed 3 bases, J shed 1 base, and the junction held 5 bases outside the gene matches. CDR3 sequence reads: CASSHSRDSNYGYTF. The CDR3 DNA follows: TGTGCCAGCAGCCACAGCCGGGACAGTAACTATGGCTACACCTTC. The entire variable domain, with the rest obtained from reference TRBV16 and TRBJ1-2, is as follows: GEEVAQTPKHLVRGEGQKAKLYCAPIKGHSYVFWYQQVLKNEFKFLISFQNENVFDETGMPKERFSAKCLPNSPCSLEIQATKLEDSAVYFCASSHSRDSNYGYTFGSGTRLTVV.

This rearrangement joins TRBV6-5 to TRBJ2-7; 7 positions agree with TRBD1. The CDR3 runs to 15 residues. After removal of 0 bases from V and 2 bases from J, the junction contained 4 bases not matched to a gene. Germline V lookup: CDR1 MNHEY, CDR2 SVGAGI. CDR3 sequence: CASSYSGTATYEQYF. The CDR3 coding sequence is TGTGCCAGCAGTTACTCGGGGACAGCTACCTACGAGCAGTACTTC.

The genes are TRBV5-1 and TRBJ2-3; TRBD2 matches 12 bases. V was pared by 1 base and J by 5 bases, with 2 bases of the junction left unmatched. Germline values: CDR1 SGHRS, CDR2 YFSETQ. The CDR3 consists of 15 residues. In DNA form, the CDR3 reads TGCGCCAGCAGCTTGATGACTAGCGGGGGAGATACGCAGTATTTT. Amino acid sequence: CASSLMTSGGDTQYF. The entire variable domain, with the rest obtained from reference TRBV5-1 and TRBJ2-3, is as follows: KAGVTQTPRYLIKTRGQQVTLSCSPISGHRSVSWYQQTPGQGLQFLFEYFSETQRNKGNFPGRFSGRQFSNSRSEMNVSTLELGDSALYLCASSLMTSGGDTQYFGPGTRLTVL.

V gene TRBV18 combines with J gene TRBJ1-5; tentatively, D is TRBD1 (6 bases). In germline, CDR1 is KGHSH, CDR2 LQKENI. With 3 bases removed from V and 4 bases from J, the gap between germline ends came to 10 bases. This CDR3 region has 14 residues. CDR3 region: CASSPGHVNQPQHF. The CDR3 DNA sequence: TGTGCCAGCTCACCGGGACACGTGAATCAGCCCCAGCATTTT.

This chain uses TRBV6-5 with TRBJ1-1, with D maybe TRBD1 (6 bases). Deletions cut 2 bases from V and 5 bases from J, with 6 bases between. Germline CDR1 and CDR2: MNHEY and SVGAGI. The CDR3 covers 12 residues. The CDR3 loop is CASSYGTTEAFF. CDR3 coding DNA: TGTGCCAGCAGTTACGGGACAACTGAAGCTTTCTTT.

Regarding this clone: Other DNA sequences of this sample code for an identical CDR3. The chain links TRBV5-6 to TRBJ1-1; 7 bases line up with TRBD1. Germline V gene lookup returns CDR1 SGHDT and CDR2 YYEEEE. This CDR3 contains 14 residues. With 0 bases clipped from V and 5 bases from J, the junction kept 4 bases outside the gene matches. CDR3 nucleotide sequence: TGTGCCAGCAGCTTGGGAGGGGGCCGGACTGAAGCTTTCTTT. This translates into CASSLGGGRTEAFF.

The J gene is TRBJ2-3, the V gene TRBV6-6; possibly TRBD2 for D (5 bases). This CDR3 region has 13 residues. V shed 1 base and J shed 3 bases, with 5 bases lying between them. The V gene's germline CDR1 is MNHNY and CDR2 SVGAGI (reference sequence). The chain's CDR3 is CASSYLATDTQYF. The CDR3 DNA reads TGTGCCAGCAGTTACTTAGCGACAGATACGCAGTATTTT.

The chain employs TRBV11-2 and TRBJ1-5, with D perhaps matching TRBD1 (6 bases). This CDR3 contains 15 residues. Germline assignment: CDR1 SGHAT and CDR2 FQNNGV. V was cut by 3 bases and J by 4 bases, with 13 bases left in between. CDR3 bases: TGTGCCAGCAGCTTGGGCGGACAGTCGAATCAGCCCCAGCATTTT. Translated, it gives CASSLGGQSNQPQHF.

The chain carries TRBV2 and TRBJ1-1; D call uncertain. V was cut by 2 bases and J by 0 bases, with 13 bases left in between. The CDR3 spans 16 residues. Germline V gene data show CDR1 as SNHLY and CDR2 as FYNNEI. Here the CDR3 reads CASSENLGSLNTEAFF. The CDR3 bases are TGTGCCAGCAGTGAAAATTTGGGCAGCTTGAACACTGAAGCTTTCTTT. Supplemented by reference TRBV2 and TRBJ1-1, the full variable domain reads EPEVTQTPSHQVTQMGQEVILRCVPISNHLYFYWYRQILGQKVEFLVSFYNNEISEKSEIFDDQFSVERPDGSNFTLKIRSTKLEDSAMYFCASSENLGSLNTEAFFGQGTRLTVV.

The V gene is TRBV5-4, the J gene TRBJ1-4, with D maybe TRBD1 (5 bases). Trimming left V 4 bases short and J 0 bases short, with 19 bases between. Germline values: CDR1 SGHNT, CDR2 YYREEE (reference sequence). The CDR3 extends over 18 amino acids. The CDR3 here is CASSRQERRGTTNEKLFF. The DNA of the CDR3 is TGTGCCAGCAGCCGACAAGAGAGGCGGGGGACAACTAATGAAAAACTGTTTTTT.

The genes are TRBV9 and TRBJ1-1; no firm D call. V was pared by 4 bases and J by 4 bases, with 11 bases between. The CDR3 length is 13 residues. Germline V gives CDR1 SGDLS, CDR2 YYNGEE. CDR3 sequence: CASSLGPGTEAFF. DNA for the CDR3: TGTGCCAGCAGCCTCGGCCCGGGCACTGAAGCTTTCTTT.

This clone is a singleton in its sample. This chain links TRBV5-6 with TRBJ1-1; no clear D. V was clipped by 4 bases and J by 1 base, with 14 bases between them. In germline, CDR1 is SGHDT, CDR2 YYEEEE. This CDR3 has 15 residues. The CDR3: CASSEAQRRNTEAFF. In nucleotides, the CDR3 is TGTGCCAGCAGCGAAGCCCAGAGGAGGAACACTGAAGCTTTCTTT.

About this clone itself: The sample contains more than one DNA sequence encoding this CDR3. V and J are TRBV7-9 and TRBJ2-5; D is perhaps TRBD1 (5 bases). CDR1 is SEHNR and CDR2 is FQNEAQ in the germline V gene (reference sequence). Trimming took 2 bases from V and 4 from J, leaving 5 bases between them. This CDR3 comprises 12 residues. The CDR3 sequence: CASSLRGETQYF. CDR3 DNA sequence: TGTGCCAGCAGCTTAAGGGGAGAGACCCAGTACTTC.

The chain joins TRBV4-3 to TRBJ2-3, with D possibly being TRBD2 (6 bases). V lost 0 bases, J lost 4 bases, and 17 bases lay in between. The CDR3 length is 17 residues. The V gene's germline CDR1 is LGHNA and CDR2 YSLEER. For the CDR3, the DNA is TGCGCCAGCAGCCAAGAAGGGACTTCTCCTACCGCAGATACGCAGTATTTT. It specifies CASSQEGTSPTADTQYF.

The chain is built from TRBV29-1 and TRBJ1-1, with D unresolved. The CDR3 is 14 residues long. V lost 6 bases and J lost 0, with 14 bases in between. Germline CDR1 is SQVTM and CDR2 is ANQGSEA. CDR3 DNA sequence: TGCAGCGTCTGGTCTAGTCAGCTGAACACTGAAGCTTTCTTT. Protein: CSVWSSQLNTEAFF.

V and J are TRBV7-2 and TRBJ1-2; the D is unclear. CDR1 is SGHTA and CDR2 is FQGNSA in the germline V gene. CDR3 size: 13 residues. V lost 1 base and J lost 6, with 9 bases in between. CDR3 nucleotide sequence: TGTGCCAGCAGCTTAGGGAGGGCACATGGCTACACCTTC. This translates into CASSLGRAHGYTF.

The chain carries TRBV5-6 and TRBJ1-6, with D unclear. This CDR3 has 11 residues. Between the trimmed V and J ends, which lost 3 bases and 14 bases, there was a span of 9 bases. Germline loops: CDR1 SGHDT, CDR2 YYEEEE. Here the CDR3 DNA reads TGTGCCAGCAGCTCTAGTGGAACCCTCCACTTT. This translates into CASSSSGTLHF.

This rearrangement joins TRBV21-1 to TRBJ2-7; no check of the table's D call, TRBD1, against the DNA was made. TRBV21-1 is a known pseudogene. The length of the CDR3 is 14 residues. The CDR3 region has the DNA TGTGCCAGGACCCGGGACAGAAACTCCTACGAGCAGTACTTC. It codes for CARTRDRNSYEQYF.

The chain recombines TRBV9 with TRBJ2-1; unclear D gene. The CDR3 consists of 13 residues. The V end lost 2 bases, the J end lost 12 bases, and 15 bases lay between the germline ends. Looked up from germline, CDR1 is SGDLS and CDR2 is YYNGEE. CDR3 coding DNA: TGTGCCAGCAGCGTGGCTATCTCCACGGGGCAGTTCTTC. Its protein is CASSVAISTGQFF.

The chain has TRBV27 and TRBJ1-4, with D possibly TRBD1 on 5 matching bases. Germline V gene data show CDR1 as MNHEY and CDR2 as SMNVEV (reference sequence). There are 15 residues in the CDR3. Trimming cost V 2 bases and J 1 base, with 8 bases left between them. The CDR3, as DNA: TGTGCCAGCAGTTTAGCAGGGATAACTAATGAAAAACTGTTTTTT. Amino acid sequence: CASSLAGITNEKLFF.

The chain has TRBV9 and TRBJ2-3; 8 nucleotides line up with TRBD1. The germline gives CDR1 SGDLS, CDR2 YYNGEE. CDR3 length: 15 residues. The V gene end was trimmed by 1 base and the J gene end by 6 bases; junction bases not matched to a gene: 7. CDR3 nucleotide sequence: TGTGCCAGCAGCGTACAGGGGGCTTTGACGGATACGCAGTATTTT. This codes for CASSVQGALTDTQYF.

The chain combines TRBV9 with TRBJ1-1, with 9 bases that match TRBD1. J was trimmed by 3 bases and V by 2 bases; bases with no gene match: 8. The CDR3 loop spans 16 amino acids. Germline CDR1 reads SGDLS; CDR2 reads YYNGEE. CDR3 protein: CASSVGTGTLYTEAFF. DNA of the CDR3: TGTGCCAGCAGCGTTGGGACAGGGACCCTCTACACTGAAGCTTTCTTT.

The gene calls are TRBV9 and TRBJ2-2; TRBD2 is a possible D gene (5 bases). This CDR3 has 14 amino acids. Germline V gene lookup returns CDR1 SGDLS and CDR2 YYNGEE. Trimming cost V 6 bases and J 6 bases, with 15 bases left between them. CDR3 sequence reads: CASKRASVSGELFF. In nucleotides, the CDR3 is TGTGCCAGCAAGAGGGCCTCGGTTTCCGGGGAGCTGTTTTTT.

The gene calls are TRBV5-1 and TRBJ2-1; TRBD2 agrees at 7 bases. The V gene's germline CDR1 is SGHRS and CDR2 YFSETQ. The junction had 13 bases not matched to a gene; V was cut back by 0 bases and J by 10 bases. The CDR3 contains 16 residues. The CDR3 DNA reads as TGCGCCAGCAGCTTGGGTTGGGCTAGCGGTGGAGGGGAGCAGTTCTTC. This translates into CASSLGWASGGGEQFF. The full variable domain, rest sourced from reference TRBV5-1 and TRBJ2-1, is KAGVTQTPRYLIKTRGQQVTLSCSPISGHRSVSWYQQTPGQGLQFLFEYFSETQRNKGNFPGRFSGRQFSNSRSEMNVSTLELGDSALYLCASSLGWASGGGEQFFGPGTRLTVL.

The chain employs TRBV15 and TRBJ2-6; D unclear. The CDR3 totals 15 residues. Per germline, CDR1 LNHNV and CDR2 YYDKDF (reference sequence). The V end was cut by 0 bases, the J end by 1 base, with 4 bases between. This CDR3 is CATSRDVSGANVLTF. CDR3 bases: TGTGCCACCAGCAGAGATGTATCTGGGGCCAACGTCCTGACTTTC.

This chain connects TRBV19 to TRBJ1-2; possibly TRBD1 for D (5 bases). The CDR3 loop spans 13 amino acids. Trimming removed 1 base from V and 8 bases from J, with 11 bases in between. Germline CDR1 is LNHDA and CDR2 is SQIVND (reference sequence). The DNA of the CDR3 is TGTGCCAGTAGTATAGGCAGGGAAGTCGGCTACACCTTC. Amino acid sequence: CASSIGREVGYTF.

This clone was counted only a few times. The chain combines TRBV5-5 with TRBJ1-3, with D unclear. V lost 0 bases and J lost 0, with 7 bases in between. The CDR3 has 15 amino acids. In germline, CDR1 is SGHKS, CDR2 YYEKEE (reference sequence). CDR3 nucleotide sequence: TGTGCCAGCAGCTTGGACAGATACTCTGGAAACACCATATATTTT. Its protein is CASSLDRYSGNTIYF.

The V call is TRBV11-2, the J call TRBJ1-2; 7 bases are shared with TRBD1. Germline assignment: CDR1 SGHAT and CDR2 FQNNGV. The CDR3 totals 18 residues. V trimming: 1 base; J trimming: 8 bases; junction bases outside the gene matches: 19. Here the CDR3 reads CASSLVIIDPTGSYGYTF. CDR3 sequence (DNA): TGTGCCAGCAGCTTAGTGATTATCGACCCGACAGGGTCGTACGGCTACACCTTC.

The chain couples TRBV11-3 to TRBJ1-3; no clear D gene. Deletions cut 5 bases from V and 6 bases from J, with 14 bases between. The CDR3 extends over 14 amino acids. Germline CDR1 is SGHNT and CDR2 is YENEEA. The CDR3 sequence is CASSRLGRPNTIYF. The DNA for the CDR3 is TGTGCCAGCAGCCGCCTCGGGAGGCCAAACACCATATATTTT.

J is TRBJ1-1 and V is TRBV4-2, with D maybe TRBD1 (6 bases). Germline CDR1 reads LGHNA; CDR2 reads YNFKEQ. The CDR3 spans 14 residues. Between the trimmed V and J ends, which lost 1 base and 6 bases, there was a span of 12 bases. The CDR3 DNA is TGTGCCAGCAGCCAAGGGGGGGGCCAGTCTGAAGCTTTCTTT. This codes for CASSQGGGQSEAFF.